These 24 T cell receptor beta chains share one sample of origin, sequenced in a study of graft-versus-host responses after intestinal transplantation (dated by TCRdb to about 2021). These TCRs are of unknown antigen specificity. The library was obtained by the immunoSEQ multiplex PCR assay. TCRdb limited this immuneACCESS table to in-frame rearrangements with V and J called. A share of clones is missing; checked studies link under half to unresolved V genes, and the rest is unexplained. The sample has approximately 89,000 clones on record, roughly 91% of them singletons. The ten most abundant clones make up about 1% of the sample. Read against the paper, the sample's time point label means: cells obtained before transplantation from donor or recipient. The sequences come from unstimulated CD8+ T cells sorted from spleen or lymph node cells, collected before transplant. Receptors were obtained from a human donor who was the organ donor for an intestinal transplant.

For the CDR3, the DNA is TGTGCCAGCAGTTCCGAGGCGGGAGTGAGAGAGCAGTTCTTC. Translation gives CASSSEAGVREQFF. The J gene is TRBJ2-1, the V gene TRBV28; 7 positions match TRBD2. Germline trimming cut 4 bases from V and 10 bases from J; bases unmatched to any gene: 10. The CDR3 sequence is 14 residues long. Germline-derived CDR1 and CDR2 are MDHEN and SYDVKM. Together with reference TRBV28 and TRBJ2-1, the CDR3 gives the full variable domain: DVKVTQSSRYLVKRTGEKVFLECVQDMDHENMFWYRQDPGLGLRLIYFSYDVKMKEKGDIPEGYSVSREKKERFSLILESASTNQTSMYLCASSSEAGVREQFFGPGTRLTVL.

The V gene is TRBV7-6, the J gene TRBJ2-5; 8 positions agree with TRBD2. The J call may not be correct, given that the DNA end is closer to TRBJ2-7. The CDR3 runs 16 residues. Germline V gene data show CDR1 as SGHVS and CDR2 as FNYEAQ. This CDR3 is CASSLGSSGRTYEQYF. The CDR3 DNA reads TGTGCCAGCAGCTTAGGCTCAAGCGGGAGAACCTACGAGCAGTACTTC.

The V gene is TRBV9, the J gene TRBJ2-3; 8 bases align to TRBD2. There are 15 residues in the CDR3. Germline values: CDR1 SGDLS, CDR2 YYNGEE. The ends lost 3 bases at V and 7 bases at J; junction bases unmatched: 10. The CDR3 is CASSAGGLALHTQYF. CDR3 nucleotides: TGTGCCAGCAGCGCGGGGGGGCTAGCGCTCCATACGCAGTATTTT.

This rearrangement joins TRBV5-6 to TRBJ1-1, with D maybe TRBD1 (6 bases). CDR1 SGHDT and CDR2 YYEEEE come from the germline V gene. Trimming removed 4 bases from V and 0 bases from J, with 10 bases in between. The CDR3 loop spans 14 amino acids. The CDR3 here is CASSLGALNTEAFF. As DNA, the CDR3 is TGTGCCAGCAGCCTGGGGGCGTTGAACACTGAAGCTTTCTTT.

The CDR3 loop is CATSRDGGTGYEQYF. The CDR3 coding sequence is TGTGCCACCAGCAGAGATGGGGGGACGGGCTACGAGCAGTACTTC. This chain connects TRBV15 to TRBJ2-7, with a tentative D call TRBD2 (6 bases). Trimming removed 0 bases from V and 3 bases from J, with 12 bases in between. CDR1 and CDR2 from the germline V gene are LNHNV and YYDKDF (reference sequence). The CDR3 covers 15 residues.

The chain has TRBV5-4 and TRBJ2-1; D not certain. The germline CDR1 and CDR2 sequences are SGHNT and YYREEE (reference sequence). Trimming removed 4 bases at V and 4 bases at J, with 12 bases between. The CDR3 has 14 amino acids. The CDR3 here is CASSPAVPYNEQFF. CDR3 sequence (DNA): TGTGCCAGCAGCCCCGCGGTACCTTACAATGAGCAGTTCTTC.

The V call is TRBV5-6, the J call TRBJ2-7; D assignment may be TRBD1 or TRBD2 (5 bases each). The CDR3 has 15 residues. Germline V gene sequence: CDR1 SGHDT, CDR2 YYEEEE. Between the trimmed V and J ends, which lost 4 bases and 0 bases, there was a span of 14 bases. CDR3 coding DNA: TGTGCCAGCAGCCTGGGACCGACAGTCTCCTACGAGCAGTACTTC. Protein product: CASSLGPTVSYEQYF. Using reference TRBV5-6 and TRBJ2-7 for the parts outside the CDR3, the full variable domain is DAGVTQSPTHLIKTRGQQVTLRCSPKSGHDTVSWYQQALGQGPQFIFQYYEEEERQRGNFPDRFSGHQFPNYSSELNVNALLLGDSALYLCASSLGPTVSYEQYFGPGTRLTVT.

V is TRBV19 and J is TRBJ2-3; 7 bases map to TRBD2. This CDR3 comprises 13 residues. The J segment lost 5 bases and the V segment lost 6 bases, leaving 5 bases of the junction unmatched. The germline gives CDR1 LNHDA, CDR2 SQIVND (reference sequence). CDR3 nucleotide sequence: TGTGCCAGTAGCTCATGGGAGGGAGATACGCAGTATTTT. Its protein product is CASSSWEGDTQYF.

The chain recombines TRBV28 with TRBJ2-1; weak D call: TRBD1 (5 bases). The CDR3 is made up of 13 amino acids. The V gene lost 5 bases and the J gene lost 9 bases, with 14 bases spanning the gap. CDR1 is MDHEN and CDR2 is SYDVKM in the germline V gene. CDR3 DNA sequence: TGTGCCAGCAGTCCCCCAGACAGTACTGAGCAGTTCTTC. Amino acids: CASSPPDSTEQFF. Full variable domain (remainder filled in from reference TRBV28 and TRBJ2-1): DVKVTQSSRYLVKRTGEKVFLECVQDMDHENMFWYRQDPGLGLRLIYFSYDVKMKEKGDIPEGYSVSREKKERFSLILESASTNQTSMYLCASSPPDSTEQFFGPGTRLTVL.

The chain is built from TRBV28 and TRBJ2-3; the D is unclear. There are 16 residues in the CDR3. Germline-derived CDR1 and CDR2 are MDHEN and SYDVKM. Trimming stripped 3 bases from V and 2 bases from J, with 15 bases between. The CDR3 DNA is TGTGCCAGCAGTTTCGTGACAATGGATAACACAGATACGCAGTATTTT. It encodes CASSFVTMDNTDTQYF. Supplemented by reference TRBV28 and TRBJ2-3, the full variable domain reads DVKVTQSSRYLVKRTGEKVFLECVQDMDHENMFWYRQDPGLGLRLIYFSYDVKMKEKGDIPEGYSVSREKKERFSLILESASTNQTSMYLCASSFVTMDNTDTQYFGPGTRLTVL.

The chain carries TRBV7-9 and TRBJ2-7, with TRBD1 matching 8 bases. The CDR3 loop spans 16 amino acids. Germline V gene lookup returns CDR1 SEHNR and CDR2 FQNEAQ (reference sequence). Trimming took 5 bases from V and 2 from J; bases not matched to a gene: 11. CDR3 loop: CASSPAPGGGTYEQYF. The CDR3, as DNA: TGTGCCAGCAGCCCCGCCCCAGGGGGCGGAACCTACGAGCAGTACTTC.

Notes on this clone: Other nucleotide sequences from this sample produce the same CDR3. CDR3 sequence: CASSLGGGTYEQYF. Written as DNA, the CDR3 is TGTGCCAGCAGTTTAGGGGGGGGGACCTACGAGCAGTACTTC. The gene calls are TRBV27 and TRBJ2-7; 7 bases match TRBD2. V gave up 2 bases and J gave up 2 bases; unmatched junction bases: 3. This CDR3 comprises 14 residues. Germline V gene lookup returns CDR1 MNHEY and CDR2 SMNVEV (reference sequence).

This chain connects TRBV7-9 to TRBJ1-2; 9 nucleotides match TRBD1. Germline loops: CDR1 SEHNR, CDR2 FQNEAQ (reference sequence). Trimming cost V 5 bases and J 6 bases; bases outside gene matches: 4. The CDR3 covers 13 residues. The CDR3 is CASSPTGGHGYTF. CDR3 nucleotides: TGTGCCAGCAGCCCAACAGGGGGCCATGGCTACACCTTC.

The rearrangement joins TRBV4-1 to TRBJ2-7; tentative D call: TRBD2 (6 bases). CDR1 is MGHRA and CDR2 is YSYEKL in the germline V gene. V was pared by 3 bases and J by 2 bases, with 20 bases between. The CDR3 is 17 amino acids. CDR3 region: CASSQGPGTSVTYEQYF. For the CDR3, the DNA is TGCGCCAGCAGCCAGGGGCCAGGGACTTCCGTCACCTACGAGCAGTACTTC.

The V and J genes are TRBV9 and TRBJ1-1, with no clear D. This CDR3 is 13 amino acids long. The V and J ends lost 2 bases and 4 bases respectively, with 9 bases between them. In germline, CDR1 is SGDLS, CDR2 YYNGEE. CDR3 sequence reads: CASSVLGPTEAFF. Here the CDR3 DNA reads TGTGCCAGCAGCGTTCTTGGGCCCACTGAAGCTTTCTTT.

This sequence joins TRBV30 and TRBJ2-3; D is possibly TRBD2 (5 bases). CDR3 length equals 14 residues. Looked up from germline, CDR1 is GTSNPN and CDR2 is SVGIG (reference sequence). Trimming took 5 bases from V and 11 from J, leaving 23 bases between them. This chain's CDR3 is CAWGGSGYPEGQYF. The CDR3 DNA reads TGTGCCTGGGGAGGATCTGGCTATCCCGAGGGGCAGTATTTT.

This sequence joins TRBV28 and TRBJ2-7; 7 nucleotides align to TRBD1. CDR1 is MDHEN, CDR2 SYDVKM, per germline. The V and J ends lost 6 bases and 5 bases, in that order; junction bases with no gene match: 10. The CDR3 has 14 residues. CDR3 DNA sequence: TGTGCCAGCAGGCACAGGGGAAGGTTTGACGAGCAGTACTTC. Protein sequence: CASRHRGRFDEQYF. Together with reference TRBV28 and TRBJ2-7, the CDR3 gives the full variable domain: DVKVTQSSRYLVKRTGEKVFLECVQDMDHENMFWYRQDPGLGLRLIYFSYDVKMKEKGDIPEGYSVSREKKERFSLILESASTNQTSMYLCASRHRGRFDEQYFGPGTRLTVT.

The J gene is TRBJ1-2, the V gene TRBV19, with 12 bases aligning to TRBD1. Trimming at V came to 6 bases and at J to 8 bases, leaving 7 bases not matched to a gene. The CDR3 runs 14 residues. Germline V CDR1 and CDR2: LNHDA, SQIVND (reference sequence). The CDR3 nucleotides are TGTGCCAGTAGACGGGGGACAGGGGGCCAAGGCTACACCTTC. This gives the protein CASRRGTGGQGYTF.

The chain is built from TRBV6-5 and TRBJ2-5, with 8 positions matching TRBD2. There are 15 residues in the CDR3. Looked up from germline, CDR1 is MNHEY and CDR2 is SVGAGI. Losses at the gene ends were 6 bases for V and 4 bases for J; bases not matched to a gene: 10. The CDR3 spells CASRPGGLIGETQYF. In DNA, the CDR3 is TGTGCCAGCAGACCGGGGGGGCTCATTGGAGAGACCCAGTACTTC.

The V gene is TRBV27, the J gene TRBJ2-7, with 9 bases that match TRBD1. The CDR3 extends over 14 amino acids. J lost 3 bases, V lost 5 bases, and 5 bases had no gene match. The germline V gene encodes CDR1 MNHEY and CDR2 SMNVEV (reference sequence). The CDR3 DNA sequence: TGTGCCAGCAGTCCACAGGGGGCCGACTACGAGCAGTACTTC. This translates into CASSPQGADYEQYF.

The chain employs TRBV15 and TRBJ2-3; the match to TRBD2 covers 7 bases. V lost 3 bases and J lost 3; bases outside the gene matches: 3. The CDR3 has 14 amino acids. Germline V gene lookup returns CDR1 LNHNV and CDR2 YYDKDF (reference sequence). The CDR3 loop reads CATSRAGLTDTQYF. CDR3 DNA sequence: TGTGCCACCAGCAGGGCGGGACTAACAGATACGCAGTATTTT.

V and J are TRBV27 and TRBJ2-7; 8 nucleotides line up with TRBD2. The germline gives CDR1 MNHEY, CDR2 SMNVEV (reference sequence). V was pared by 3 bases and J by 0 bases, with 1 base of the junction left unmatched. The CDR3 sequence is 14 residues long. This chain's CDR3 is CASSFGTSSYEQYF. DNA of the CDR3: TGTGCCAGCAGTTTCGGGACTAGCTCCTACGAGCAGTACTTC.

V is TRBV4-1 and J is TRBJ2-7; weak D call: TRBD2 (5 bases). V was clipped by 1 base and J by 3 bases, with 7 bases between them. This CDR3 is 13 amino acids long. CDR1 is MGHRA and CDR2 is YSYEKL in the germline V gene. CDR3 sequence: CASSQGGGYEQYF. In DNA form, the CDR3 reads TGCGCCAGCAGCCAAGGAGGAGGCTACGAGCAGTACTTC.

The rearrangement links TRBV18 to TRBJ2-1; 9 nucleotides agree with TRBD1. Germline CDR1 and CDR2: KGHSH and LQKENI. This CDR3 is built from 16 residues. Trimming cost V 2 bases and J 8 bases; bases outside gene matches: 10. CDR3 in DNA: TGTGCCAGCTCACCAAGGTGGACAGGGGTAAGGTATGAGCAGTTCTTC. Its translation: CASSPRWTGVRYEQFF.